This T cell receptor beta chain was captured in a study of T cells in Graves' hyperthyroidism and ophthalmopathy. The CDR3 is 15 residues long. Germline V gene lookup returns CDR1 ENHRY and CDR2 SYGVKD. V was pared by 4 bases and J by 5 bases, with 5 bases of the junction left unmatched. Amplification of TCR beta CDR3 regions was performed using RNA transcripts as template. Carried out on the TCR CDR3, a first-round RT-PCR used the HTBI primer set. TCRdb reprocessed the multiplex PCR reads via MiXCR and lists one record per CDR3 protein. The table records 500,000 to 600,000 distinct CDR3 sequences, around 45% of them present only once.

The clonotype comes from an adult woman with Graves' disease, either hyperthyroidism or ophthalmopathy (not recorded which). The V gene is TRBV10-3, the J gene TRBJ2-5, with 12 bases fitting TRBD1. The sequencing input was peripheral blood or thyroid tissue (not recorded which). CDR3 protein: CAISAGTGGGETQYF. CDR3 coding DNA: TGTGCCATCAGTGCCGGGACAGGGGGCGGGGAGACCCAGTACTTC.